Listed below are T cell receptor beta chains from one sample, sequenced in a study of long-term antiretroviral therapy in people with HIV. Sequenced by immunoSEQ multiplex PCR; TCRdb stores in-frame clones only, minus some. The sample has roughly 25,000 clones, approximately 80% seen once. The source material was unsorted PBMCs, sampled 1.1 years before starting antiretroviral therapy. The source is a woman in her 30s with HIV. CDR3s include the opening cysteine and the closing phenylalanine or tryptophan. The D gene is left open where the match is weak. Clone size is given for some rows only: seen once, a few or many times, or a class if the clone is expanded.

clone_size | j_call | d_call | v_call | cdr3_nt | cdr3_aa
- | TRBJ2-5 | - | TRBV5-1 | TGCGCCAGCAGCCCCCTGGCAGGGTTAGGGAATTGGACCCAGTACTTC | CASSPLAGLGNWTQYF
- | TRBJ2-1 | TRBD2 | TRBV11-2 | TGTGCCAGCAGCCCCTCACCCCCGGGGGGCTCCTACAATGAGCAGTTCTTC | CASSPSPPGGSYNEQFF
- | TRBJ1-4 | - | TRBV30 | TGTGCCTGGAGTGGGGGGCGCGGAAAACTGTTTTTT | CAWSGGRGKLFF
once | TRBJ2-5 | - | TRBV9 | TGTGCCAGCAGCGCCGCTGGGGGGGCCGTGGAGACCCAGTACTTC | CASSAAGGAVETQYF
- | TRBJ2-1 | TRBD2 | TRBV29-1 | TGCAGCGTCGGAGGGTCGAGCGGGACCTACAATGAGCAGTTCTTC | CSVGGSSGTYNEQFF
few | TRBJ1-5 | - | TRBV10-2 | TGCGCCAGCAGTGAGTCCAGCTTGGGGCAGCCCCAGCATTTT | CASSESSLGQPQHF
few | TRBJ1-2 | TRBD1 | TRBV10-2 | TGCGCCAGCAGCCCCAGGGGGCTAGATGGCTACACCTTC | CASSPRGLDGYTF
- | TRBJ1-4 | - | TRBV5-1 | TGCGCCAGCAGTTCCACCGGGACGGGGAATGAAAAACTGTTTTTT | CASSSTGTGNEKLFF
- | TRBJ2-5 | TRBD1 | TRBV25-1 | TGTGCCAGCAGTGATTGGGACAGGGCCCGGGAGACCCAGTACTTC | CASSDWDRARETQYF
- | TRBJ1-2 | - | TRBV14 | TGTGCCAGCAGCCAATTGGGCTATGGCTACACCTTC | CASSQLGYGYTF